Shown below are 24 T cell receptor beta chains from a single sample sequenced in a study of shared clonotypes between healthy human individuals (dated by TCRdb to 2020 to 2021). Library creation used the immunoSEQ multiplex PCR assay. TCRdb provides this immuneACCESS table in a form limited to in-frame rearrangements. Some clones are lacking; in checked studies, under half of them reflect an unresolved V gene, and why the rest are absent is not known. This sample gives 980,000 or so clones in total; approximately 80% of them show up just once. The ten top clones hold roughly 1.5% of the sample. Sequenced material: memory CD4+ T cells sorted from blood. The cell subset or site label, read with the paper, signifies: CD45RA-negative fraction. Every receptor here comes from a man aged 18 to 30 in good health.

V is TRBV5-1 and J is TRBJ2-5; no clear D gene. Trimming pared 6 bases from V and 5 bases from J, leaving 14 bases between. CDR1 SGHRS and CDR2 YFSETQ come from the germline V gene. The CDR3 consists of 13 residues. The CDR3 nucleotides are TGCGCCAGCACTCTACCGACGCTGGAGACCCAGTACTTC. Translation: CASTLPTLETQYF.

The chain links TRBV6-1 to TRBJ1-3; 7 positions match TRBD1. Unmatched junction bases numbered 2, after V lost 6 bases and J lost 0 bases. Germline loops: CDR1 MNHNS, CDR2 SASEGT. This CDR3 spans 14 amino acids. CDR3 coding DNA: TGTGCCAGCAGGGACAGGAGCTCTGGAAACACCATATATTTT. Translating it yields CASRDRSSGNTIYF.

V gene TRBV29-1 combines with J gene TRBJ1-1, with D perhaps TRBD1 (6 bases). Germline V CDR1 and CDR2: SQVTM, ANQGSEA. The CDR3 spans 14 residues. V shed 5 bases and J shed 2 bases, with 15 bases lying between them. The CDR3 DNA sequence: TGCAGCGTTCATCCAGGGGATGCAAACACTGAAGCTTTCTTT. Residues: CSVHPGDANTEAFF.

The V and J genes are TRBV28 and TRBJ2-7; 8 bases map to TRBD1. CDR3 length equals 14 residues. V lost 10 bases to trimming and J lost 1 base; unmatched junction nucleotides: 9. CDR1 MDHEN and CDR2 SYDVKM come from the germline V gene. CDR3 nucleotides: TGTGCCACCGAGACAGGGGTCCTATCCTACGAGCAGTACTTC. The encoded protein is CATETGVLSYEQYF.

The J gene is TRBJ2-7, the V gene TRBV28; D is unresolved. Germline loops: CDR1 MDHEN, CDR2 SYDVKM. V was trimmed by 3 bases and J by 5 bases, leaving 11 bases between them. This CDR3 has 13 amino acids. The CDR3 nucleotides read TGTGCCAGCAGTTTTGGCGCACCCAACGAGCAGTACTTC. Its protein is CASSFGAPNEQYF.

The CDR3 nucleotides are TGCGCCAGCAGCCCGGGACAGACTAACTATGGCTACACCTTC. Amino acids: CASSPGQTNYGYTF. The chain combines TRBV10-2 with TRBJ1-2; 7 positions match TRBD1. CDR3 length equals 14 residues. The germline CDR1 and CDR2 sequences are WSHSY and SAAADI. The ends lost 6 bases at V and 0 bases at J; junction bases unmatched: 4.

V usage is TRBV18 and J usage is TRBJ2-2, with D possibly being TRBD2 (6 bases). Germline V CDR1 and CDR2: KGHSH, LQKENI. V lost 0 bases, J lost 7 bases, and 18 bases lay in between. There are 17 residues in the CDR3. CDR3 in amino acids: CASSPPVTGGVSGELFF. The CDR3 DNA is TGTGCCAGCTCACCACCCGTCACCGGCGGGGTTAGCGGGGAGCTGTTTTTT.

CDR3 sequence (DNA): TGTGCCAGCACAGGGTTCGGGGAAAAACTGTTTTTT. Residues: CASTGFGEKLFF. The V gene is TRBV21-1, the J gene TRBJ1-4; TRBD1 reflects the table's D call only, with no check against the DNA. TRBV21-1 is an annotated pseudogene. CDR3 length: 12 residues.

J is TRBJ2-1 and V is TRBV7-8, with D tentatively TRBD2 (6 bases). V was trimmed by 5 bases and J by 5 bases, leaving 16 bases between them. The CDR3 has 15 residues. Per the germline V gene, CDR1 is SGHVS and CDR2 is FQNEAQ. CDR3 DNA sequence: TGTGCCAGCAGCGGGGGACTTCAAACCCACAATGAGCAGTTCTTC. Amino acid sequence: CASSGGLQTHNEQFF.

V and J are TRBV30 and TRBJ1-2; D gene unclear. The V and J ends lost 3 bases and 5 bases respectively, with 13 bases between them. CDR1 and CDR2 (germline): GTSNPN, SVGIG (reference sequence). CDR3 length: 13 residues. DNA for the CDR3: TGTGCCTGGAGGGGAACAATCAATTATGGCTACACCTTC. As protein: CAWRGTINYGYTF.

V and J are TRBV6-1 and TRBJ1-4; D unclear. Germline V CDR1 and CDR2: MNHNS, SASEGT. Between the trimmed V and J ends, which lost 3 bases and 3 bases, there was a span of 14 bases. The CDR3 contains 16 residues. DNA for the CDR3: TGTGCCAGCAGTGAGAGTTACGGTGCGGCTAATGAAAAACTGTTTTTT. Its protein is CASSESYGAANEKLFF.

J is TRBJ2-6 and V is TRBV5-8, with TRBD1 as a possible D gene (6 bases). The CDR3 covers 19 residues. Between the trimmed V and J ends, which lost 0 bases and 0 bases, there was a span of 16 bases. CDR1 SGHTS and CDR2 YDEGEE come from the germline V gene. CDR3 sequence reads: CASSLDRAGTYSGANVLTF. The CDR3 DNA follows: TGTGCCAGCAGCTTGGACAGGGCAGGCACTTACTCTGGGGCCAACGTCCTGACTTTC.

V is TRBV2 and J is TRBJ2-2, with TRBD2 identical over 8 bases. V dropped 8 bases and J dropped 0; count of bases not matched to a gene: 5. This CDR3 contains 15 residues. Germline V gene lookup returns CDR1 SNHLY and CDR2 FYNNEI. In DNA form, the CDR3 reads TGTGCCAGCCAGCGGGAGATAGCGAACACCGGGGAGCTGTTTTTT. Protein sequence: CASQREIANTGELFF.

V is TRBV2 and J is TRBJ2-3, with 11 bases aligning to TRBD2. The germline V gene encodes CDR1 SNHLY and CDR2 FYNNEI. The V gene end was trimmed by 5 bases and the J gene end by 1 base; junction bases not matched to a gene: 8. The CDR3 runs to 17 residues. CDR3 nucleotide sequence: TGTGCCAGCAGTAAAAATAGCGGGAGGGCTGGCACAGATACGCAGTATTTT. It specifies CASSKNSGRAGTDTQYF.

For this clone: This same CDR3 is encoded by further DNA sequences in the sample. The chain joins TRBV30 to TRBJ2-3, with D perhaps matching TRBD2 (7 bases). There are 14 residues in the CDR3. The germline V gene encodes CDR1 GTSNPN and CDR2 SVGIG (reference sequence). Trimming shortened V by 0 bases and J by 6 bases, and 13 bases separated the two germline ends. The CDR3 sequence is CAWSVRGGTDTQYF. CDR3 coding DNA: TGTGCCTGGAGTGTAAGGGGGGGAACGGATACGCAGTATTTT.

This chain uses TRBV9 with TRBJ2-5; D may be TRBD2 (6 bases). Trimming took 1 base from V and 1 from J, leaving 8 bases between them. CDR1 and CDR2 (germline): SGDLS, YYNGEE. CDR3 size: 14 residues. The CDR3 loop reads CASSVRGLQETQYF. Here the CDR3 DNA reads TGTGCCAGCAGCGTACGGGGACTCCAAGAGACCCAGTACTTC.

This clone is a singleton in its sample. J is TRBJ2-6 and V is TRBV11-2, with 11 bases that match TRBD1. Germline V gene data show CDR1 as SGHAT and CDR2 as FQNNGV. The trim removed 5 bases at V and 3 bases at J, leaving 9 bases unmatched. The CDR3 sequence is 18 residues long. CDR3 nucleotide sequence: TGTGCCAGCAGCATAGCGGACAGGGGGCGCGGTGGGGCCAACGTCCTGACTTTC. Translating it yields CASSIADRGRGGANVLTF.

On this clone itself: Given a much more abundant clone one base away, this may be a read error. Other DNA sequences in the sample encode the same CDR3. The chain recombines TRBV6-1 with TRBJ2-7; D unresolved. With 4 bases removed from V and 0 bases from J, the gap between germline ends came to 1 base. In germline, CDR1 is MNHNS, CDR2 SASEGT. CDR3 length equals 11 residues. As DNA, the CDR3 is TGTGCCAGCAGTGCCTCCTACGAGCAGTACTTC. Residues: CASSASYEQYF.

This sequence joins TRBV6-1 and TRBJ2-7; 8 bases line up with TRBD1. This CDR3 is 14 amino acids long. Germline loops: CDR1 MNHNS, CDR2 SASEGT. The ends lost 5 bases at V and 3 bases at J; junction bases unmatched: 6. The CDR3 loop reads CASSLQGGLYEQYF. For the CDR3, the DNA is TGTGCCAGCAGTTTACAGGGGGGTCTCTACGAGCAGTACTTC.

This clone was counted between two and nine times. The sample holds other DNA sequences that translate to the same CDR3. The genes are TRBV10-3 and TRBJ2-5; D may be TRBD2 (5 bases). The CDR3 contains 12 residues. Looked up from germline, CDR1 is ENHRY and CDR2 is SYGVKD. V dropped 3 bases and J dropped 4 bases, with 6 bases sitting between them. The CDR3 protein is CAISDLAETQYF. The DNA for the CDR3 is TGTGCCATCAGTGATCTAGCAGAGACCCAGTACTTC.

This sequence joins TRBV6-1 and TRBJ1-5; 7 bases line up with TRBD1. Unmatched junction bases numbered 17, after V lost 4 bases and J lost 5 bases. From germline, CDR1 is MNHNS and CDR2 SASEGT. This CDR3 is 18 amino acids long. The CDR3 region is CASSGGQVIVSWDQPQHF. In nucleotides, the CDR3 is TGTGCCAGCAGTGGCGGACAGGTAATCGTGTCGTGGGATCAGCCCCAGCATTTT.

The V gene is TRBV5-4, the J gene TRBJ1-2; D may be TRBD1 (5 bases). Germline CDR1 is SGHNT and CDR2 is YYREEE (reference sequence). Trimming took off 4 bases at V and 4 bases at J, with 17 bases between the two ends. The CDR3 contains 15 residues. The DNA of the CDR3 is TGTGCCAGCAGCCCGGACTGGGGGGTGACCTATGGCTACACCTTC. It yields the protein CASSPDWGVTYGYTF.

This clone has a handful of counts. This chain links TRBV2 with TRBJ1-2; D unresolved. The germline V and J ends were trimmed by 9 bases and 4 bases, with 18 bases remaining between them. The length of the CDR3 is 14 residues. CDR1 and CDR2 from the germline V gene are SNHLY and FYNNEI. CDR3: CASVPPDIGYGYTF. The CDR3, as DNA: TGTGCCAGTGTACCCCCAGATATCGGCTATGGCTACACCTTC.

The chain recombines TRBV28 with TRBJ2-7; D not certain. Germline CDR1 reads MDHEN; CDR2 reads SYDVKM. This CDR3 has 14 amino acids. The V end was cut by 10 bases, the J end by 5 bases, with 21 bases between. CDR3 sequence reads: CATLSGLRGNEQYF. Written as DNA, the CDR3 is TGTGCCACTCTATCCGGGCTCAGAGGCAACGAGCAGTACTTC.